This T cell receptor beta chain is from a study of identical twins. Whole-study findings and limits: Low generation probability was overrepresented in out-of-frame alpha sequences shared by twins. Zero-insertion analyses could be partly confounded by invariant MAIT and iNKT cells.

J was trimmed by 0 bases and V by 5 bases; bases with no gene match: 9. The CDR3 consists of 16 residues. Germline CDR1 and CDR2: DFQATT and SNEGSKA (reference sequence). Only a few counts were recorded for this clonotype. Its matching antigen is unknown. A universal primer site arose from template switching, and cDNA bore unique molecular identifiers. TCRdb fed the 5' RACE reads into MiXCR, producing one record per CDR3 protein. The repertoire holds some 500,000 distinct CDR3 sequences, with 22% as singletons. This same sample was also part of a study on T cells expressing NK-cell markers. In that study: Repertoires of TCR beta were obtained from T cells sorted as CD3+CD56+NKG2C+, CD3+CD56+NKG2C- and CD3+CD56-NKG2C+.

This clonotype originated in a young woman in good health. The chain recombines TRBV20-1 with TRBJ2-1; 8 nucleotides line up with TRBD2. The sequenced material came from CD4+ T cells sorted from blood. CDR3 DNA sequence: TGCAGTGCTTTGAGATTAGCGGGGAGCTCCTACAATGAGCAGTTCTTC. Its protein product is CSALRLAGSSYNEQFF.